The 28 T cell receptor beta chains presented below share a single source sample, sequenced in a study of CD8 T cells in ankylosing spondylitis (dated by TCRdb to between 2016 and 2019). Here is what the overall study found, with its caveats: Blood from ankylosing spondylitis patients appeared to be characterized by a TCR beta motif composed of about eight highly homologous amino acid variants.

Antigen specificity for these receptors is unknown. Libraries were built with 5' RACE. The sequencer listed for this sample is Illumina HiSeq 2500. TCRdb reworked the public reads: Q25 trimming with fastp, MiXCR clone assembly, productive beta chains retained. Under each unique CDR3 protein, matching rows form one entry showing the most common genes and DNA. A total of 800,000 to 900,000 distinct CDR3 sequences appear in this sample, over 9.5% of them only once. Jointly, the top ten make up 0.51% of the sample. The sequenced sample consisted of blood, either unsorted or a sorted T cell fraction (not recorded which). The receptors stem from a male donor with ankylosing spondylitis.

The CDR3 sequence: CSAIYRGTEAFF. In nucleotides, the CDR3 is TGCAGTGCTATCTACAGGGGCACTGAAGCTTTCTTT. The chain is built from TRBV20-1 and TRBJ1-1, with 7 nucleotides matching TRBD1. Germline-derived CDR1 and CDR2 are DFQATT and SNEGSKA (reference sequence). Losses at the gene ends were 4 bases for V and 4 bases for J; bases not matched to a gene: 3. This CDR3 comprises 12 residues.

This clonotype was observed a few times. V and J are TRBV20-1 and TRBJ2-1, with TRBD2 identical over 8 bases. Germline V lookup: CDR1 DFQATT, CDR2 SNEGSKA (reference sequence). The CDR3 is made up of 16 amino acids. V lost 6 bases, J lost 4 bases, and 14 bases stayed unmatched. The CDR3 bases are TGCAGTGCCCCCCTGGTGGCGGGGGGCCATTACAATGAGCAGTTCTTC. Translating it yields CSAPLVAGGHYNEQFF.

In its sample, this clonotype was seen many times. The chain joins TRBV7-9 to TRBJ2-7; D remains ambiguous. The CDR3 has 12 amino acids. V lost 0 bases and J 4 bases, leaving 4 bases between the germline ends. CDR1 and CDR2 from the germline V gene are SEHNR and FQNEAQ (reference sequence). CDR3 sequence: CASSLAEYEQYF. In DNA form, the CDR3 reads TGTGCCAGCAGCTTAGCAGAGTACGAGCAGTACTTC.

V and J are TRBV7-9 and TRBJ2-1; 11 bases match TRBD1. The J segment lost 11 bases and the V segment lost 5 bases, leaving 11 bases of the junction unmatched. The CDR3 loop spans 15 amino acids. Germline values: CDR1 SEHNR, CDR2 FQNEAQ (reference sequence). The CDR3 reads CASSLLDRGLQQQFF. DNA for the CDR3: TGTGCCAGCAGCCTCTTGGACAGGGGGCTCCAACAGCAGTTCTTC.

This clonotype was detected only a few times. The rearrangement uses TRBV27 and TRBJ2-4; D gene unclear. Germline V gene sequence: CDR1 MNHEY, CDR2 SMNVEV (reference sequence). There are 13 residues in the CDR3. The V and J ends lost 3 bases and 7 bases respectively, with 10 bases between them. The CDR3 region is CASSLRGMNIQYF. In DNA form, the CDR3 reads TGTGCCAGCAGTTTGAGAGGTATGAACATTCAGTACTTC.

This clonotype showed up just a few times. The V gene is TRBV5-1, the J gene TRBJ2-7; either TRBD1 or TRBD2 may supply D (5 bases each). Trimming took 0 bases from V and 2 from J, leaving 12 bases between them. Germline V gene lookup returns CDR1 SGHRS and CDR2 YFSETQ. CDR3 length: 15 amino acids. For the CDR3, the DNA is TGCGCCAGCAGCTTGGCCGGGACGGACACCTACGAGCAGTACTTC. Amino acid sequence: CASSLAGTDTYEQYF.

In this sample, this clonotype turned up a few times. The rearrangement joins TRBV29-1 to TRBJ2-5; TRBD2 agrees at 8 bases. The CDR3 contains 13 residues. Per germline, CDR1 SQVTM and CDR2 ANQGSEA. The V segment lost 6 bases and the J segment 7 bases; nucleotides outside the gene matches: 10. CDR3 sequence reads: CSVNSGDVGTQYF. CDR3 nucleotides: TGCAGCGTAAATAGCGGGGACGTAGGGACCCAGTACTTC.

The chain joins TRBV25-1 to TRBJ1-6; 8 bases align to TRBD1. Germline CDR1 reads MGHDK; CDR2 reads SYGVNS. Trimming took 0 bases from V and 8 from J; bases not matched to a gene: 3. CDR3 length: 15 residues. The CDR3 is CASSEYGQGDSPLHF. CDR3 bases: TGTGCCAGCAGTGAATATGGACAGGGTGATTCACCCCTCCACTTT.

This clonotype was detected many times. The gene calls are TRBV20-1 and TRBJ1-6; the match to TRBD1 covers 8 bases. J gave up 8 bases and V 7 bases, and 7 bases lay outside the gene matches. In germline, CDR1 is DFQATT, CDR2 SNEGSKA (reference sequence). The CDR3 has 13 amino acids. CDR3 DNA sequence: TGCAGTGTTCGGACAGGGATGGATTCACCCCTCCACTTT. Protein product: CSVRTGMDSPLHF.

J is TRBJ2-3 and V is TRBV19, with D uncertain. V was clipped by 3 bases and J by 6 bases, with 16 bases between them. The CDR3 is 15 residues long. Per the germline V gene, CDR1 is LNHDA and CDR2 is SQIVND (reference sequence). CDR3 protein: CASSISRTPSDTQYF. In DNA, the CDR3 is TGTGCCAGTAGTATCAGCAGGACCCCTTCGGATACGCAGTATTTT.

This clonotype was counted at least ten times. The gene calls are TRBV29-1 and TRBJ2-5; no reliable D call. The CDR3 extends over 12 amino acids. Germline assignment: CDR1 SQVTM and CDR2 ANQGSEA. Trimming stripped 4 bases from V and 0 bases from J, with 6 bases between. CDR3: CSVGANQETQYF. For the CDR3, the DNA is TGCAGCGTTGGGGCGAACCAAGAGACCCAGTACTTC.

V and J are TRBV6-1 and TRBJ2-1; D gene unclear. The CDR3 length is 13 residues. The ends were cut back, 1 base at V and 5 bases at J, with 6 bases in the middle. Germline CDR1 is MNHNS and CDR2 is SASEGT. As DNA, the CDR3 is TGTGCCAGCAGTGAAGTCCGAAACAATGAGCAGTTCTTC. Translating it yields CASSEVRNNEQFF.

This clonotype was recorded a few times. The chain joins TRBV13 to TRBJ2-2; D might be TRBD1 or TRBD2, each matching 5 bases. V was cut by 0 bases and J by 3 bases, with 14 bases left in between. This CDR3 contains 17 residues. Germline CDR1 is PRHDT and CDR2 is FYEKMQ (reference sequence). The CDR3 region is CASSLGLGGADTGELFF. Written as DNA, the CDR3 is TGTGCCAGCAGCTTAGGCCTTGGGGGAGCCGACACCGGGGAGCTGTTTTTT. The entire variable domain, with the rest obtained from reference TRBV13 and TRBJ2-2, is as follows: AAGVIQSPRHLIKEKRETATLKCYPIPRHDTVYWYQQGPGQDPQFLISFYEKMQSDKGSIPDRFSAQQFSDYHSELNMSSLELGDSALYFCASSLGLGGADTGELFFGEGSRLTVL.

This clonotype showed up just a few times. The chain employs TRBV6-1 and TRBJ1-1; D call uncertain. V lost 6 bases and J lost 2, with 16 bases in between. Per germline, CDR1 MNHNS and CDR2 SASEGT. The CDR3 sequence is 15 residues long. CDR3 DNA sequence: TGTGCCAGCAGCCCCCTGGTTGGAAGAAACACTGAAGCTTTCTTT. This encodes CASSPLVGRNTEAFF.

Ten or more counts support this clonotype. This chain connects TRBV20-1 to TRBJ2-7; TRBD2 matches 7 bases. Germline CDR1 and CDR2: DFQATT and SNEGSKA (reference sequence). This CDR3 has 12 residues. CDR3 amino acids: CAAGVDTYEQYF. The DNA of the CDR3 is TGCGCCGCGGGAGTTGACACCTACGAGCAGTACTTC.

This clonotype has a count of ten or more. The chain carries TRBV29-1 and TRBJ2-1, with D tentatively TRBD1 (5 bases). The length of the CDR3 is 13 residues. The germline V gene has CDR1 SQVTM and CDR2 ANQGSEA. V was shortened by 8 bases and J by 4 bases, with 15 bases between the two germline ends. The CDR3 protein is CSLSETAYNEQFF. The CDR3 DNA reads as TGCAGCCTCTCGGAGACAGCGTACAATGAGCAGTTCTTC.

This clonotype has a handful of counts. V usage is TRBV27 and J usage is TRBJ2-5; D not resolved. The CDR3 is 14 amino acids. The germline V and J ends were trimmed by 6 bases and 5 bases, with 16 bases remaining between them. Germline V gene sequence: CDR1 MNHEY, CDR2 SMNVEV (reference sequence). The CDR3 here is CASSKIGVGETQYF. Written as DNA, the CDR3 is TGTGCCAGCAGCAAGATTGGGGTCGGGGAGACCCAGTACTTC.

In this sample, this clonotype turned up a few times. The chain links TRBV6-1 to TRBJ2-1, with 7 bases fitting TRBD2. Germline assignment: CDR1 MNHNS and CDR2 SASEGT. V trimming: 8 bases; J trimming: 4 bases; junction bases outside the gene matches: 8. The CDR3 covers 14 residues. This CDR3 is CASRISGPYNEQFF. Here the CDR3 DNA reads TGTGCCAGCCGGATTAGCGGGCCTTACAATGAGCAGTTCTTC.

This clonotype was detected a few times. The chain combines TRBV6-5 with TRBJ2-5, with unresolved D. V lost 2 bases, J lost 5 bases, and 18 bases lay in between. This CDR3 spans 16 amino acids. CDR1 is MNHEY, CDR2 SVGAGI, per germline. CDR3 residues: CASSYQVEPSKETQYF. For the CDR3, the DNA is TGTGCCAGCAGTTACCAGGTGGAGCCCTCCAAGGAGACCCAGTACTTC.

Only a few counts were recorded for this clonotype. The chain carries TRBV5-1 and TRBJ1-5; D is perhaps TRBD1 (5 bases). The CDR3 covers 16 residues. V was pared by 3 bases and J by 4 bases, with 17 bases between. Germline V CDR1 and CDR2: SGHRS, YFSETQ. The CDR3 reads CASSSYGGRVNQPQHF. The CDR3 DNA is TGCGCCAGCAGCTCGTACGGGGGGAGGGTTAATCAGCCCCAGCATTTT. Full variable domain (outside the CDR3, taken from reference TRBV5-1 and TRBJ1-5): KAGVTQTPRYLIKTRGQQVTLSCSPISGHRSVSWYQQTPGQGLQFLFEYFSETQRNKGNFPGRFSGRQFSNSRSEMNVSTLELGDSALYLCASSSYGGRVNQPQHFGDGTRLSIL.

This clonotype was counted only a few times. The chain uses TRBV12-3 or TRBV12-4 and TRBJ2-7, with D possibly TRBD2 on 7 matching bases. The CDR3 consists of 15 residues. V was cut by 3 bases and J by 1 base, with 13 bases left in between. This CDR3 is CASSFKGEGSYEQYF. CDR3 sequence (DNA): TGTGCCAGCAGTTTTAAGGGGGAGGGGTCCTACGAGCAGTACTTC.

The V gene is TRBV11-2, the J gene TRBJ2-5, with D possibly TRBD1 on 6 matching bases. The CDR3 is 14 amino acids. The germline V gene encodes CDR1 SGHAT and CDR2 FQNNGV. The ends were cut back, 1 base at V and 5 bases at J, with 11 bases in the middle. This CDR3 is CASSLGRGWETQYF. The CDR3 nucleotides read TGTGCCAGCAGCTTAGGCAGGGGTTGGGAGACCCAGTACTTC. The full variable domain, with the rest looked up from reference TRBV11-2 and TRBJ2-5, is EAGVAQSPRYKIIEKRQSVAFWCNPISGHATLYWYQQILGQGPKLLIQFQNNGVVDDSQLPKDRFSAERLKGVDSTLKIQPAKLEDSAVYLCASSLGRGWETQYFGPGTRLLVL.

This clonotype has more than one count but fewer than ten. The CDR3 spells CASSLPGTKTQYF. The CDR3 DNA follows: TGTGCCAGCAGCTTACCGGGGACGAAGACCCAGTACTTC. This chain joins TRBV7-2 and TRBJ2-5, with D perhaps being TRBD1 or TRBD2 (5 bases each). CDR3 size: 13 residues. Germline CDR1 SGHTA, CDR2 FQGNSA. Trimming shortened V by 2 bases and J by 6 bases, and 10 bases separated the two germline ends.

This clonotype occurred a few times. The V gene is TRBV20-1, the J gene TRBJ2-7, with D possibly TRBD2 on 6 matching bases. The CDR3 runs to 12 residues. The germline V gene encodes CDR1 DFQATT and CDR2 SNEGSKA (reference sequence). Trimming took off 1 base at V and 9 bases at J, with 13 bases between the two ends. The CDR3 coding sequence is TGCAGTGCTAGAGCGGGACTTGGGGTGCAGTACTTC. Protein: CSARAGLGVQYF.

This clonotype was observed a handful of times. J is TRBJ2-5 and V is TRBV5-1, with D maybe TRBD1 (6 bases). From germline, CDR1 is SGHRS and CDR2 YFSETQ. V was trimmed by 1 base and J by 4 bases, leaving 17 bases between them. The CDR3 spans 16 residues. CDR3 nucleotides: TGCGCCAGCAGCTTGTTGGGGGCCCTGGGGCCAGAGACCCAGTACTTC. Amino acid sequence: CASSLLGALGPETQYF. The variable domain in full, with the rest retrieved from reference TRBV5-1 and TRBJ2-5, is KAGVTQTPRYLIKTRGQQVTLSCSPISGHRSVSWYQQTPGQGLQFLFEYFSETQRNKGNFPGRFSGRQFSNSRSEMNVSTLELGDSALYLCASSLLGALGPETQYFGPGTRLLVL.

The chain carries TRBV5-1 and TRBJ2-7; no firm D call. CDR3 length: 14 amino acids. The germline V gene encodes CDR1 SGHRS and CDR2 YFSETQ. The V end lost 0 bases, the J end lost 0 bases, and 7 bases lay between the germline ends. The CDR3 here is CASSLVSDSYEQYF. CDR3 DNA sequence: TGCGCCAGCAGCTTGGTGTCAGACTCCTACGAGCAGTACTTC.

CDR3 in DNA: TGTGCCAGCAGCCAAAAAATCTCTGGGGCCAACGTCCTGACTTTC. Amino acid sequence: CASSQKISGANVLTF. The chain employs TRBV4-2 and TRBJ2-6; D is uncertain. The CDR3 is 15 amino acids. Germline V gene sequence: CDR1 LGHNA, CDR2 YNFKEQ. Trimming shortened V by 2 bases and J by 0 bases, and 5 bases separated the two germline ends.

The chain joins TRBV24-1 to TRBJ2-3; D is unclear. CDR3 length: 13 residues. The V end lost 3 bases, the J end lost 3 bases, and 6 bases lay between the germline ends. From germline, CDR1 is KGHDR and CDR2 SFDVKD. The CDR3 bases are TGTGCCACCAGTGATGTGGGAACAGATACGCAGTATTTT. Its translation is CATSDVGTDTQYF.